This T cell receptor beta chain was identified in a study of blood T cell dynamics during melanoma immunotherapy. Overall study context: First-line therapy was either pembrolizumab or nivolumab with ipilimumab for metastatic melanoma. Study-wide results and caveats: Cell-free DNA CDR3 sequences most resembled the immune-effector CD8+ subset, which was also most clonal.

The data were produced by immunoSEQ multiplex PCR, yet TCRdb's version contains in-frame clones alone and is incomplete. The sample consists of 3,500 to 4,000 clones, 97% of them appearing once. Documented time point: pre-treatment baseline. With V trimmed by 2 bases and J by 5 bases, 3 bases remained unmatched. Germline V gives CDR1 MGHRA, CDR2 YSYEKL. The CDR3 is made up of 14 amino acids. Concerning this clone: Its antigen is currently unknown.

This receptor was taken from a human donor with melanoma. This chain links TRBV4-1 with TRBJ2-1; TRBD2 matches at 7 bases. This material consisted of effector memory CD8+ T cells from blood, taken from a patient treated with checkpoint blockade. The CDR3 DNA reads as TGCGCCAGCAGCCAAATGAGCGGGGACAATGAGCAGTTCTTC. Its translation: CASSQMSGDNEQFF.